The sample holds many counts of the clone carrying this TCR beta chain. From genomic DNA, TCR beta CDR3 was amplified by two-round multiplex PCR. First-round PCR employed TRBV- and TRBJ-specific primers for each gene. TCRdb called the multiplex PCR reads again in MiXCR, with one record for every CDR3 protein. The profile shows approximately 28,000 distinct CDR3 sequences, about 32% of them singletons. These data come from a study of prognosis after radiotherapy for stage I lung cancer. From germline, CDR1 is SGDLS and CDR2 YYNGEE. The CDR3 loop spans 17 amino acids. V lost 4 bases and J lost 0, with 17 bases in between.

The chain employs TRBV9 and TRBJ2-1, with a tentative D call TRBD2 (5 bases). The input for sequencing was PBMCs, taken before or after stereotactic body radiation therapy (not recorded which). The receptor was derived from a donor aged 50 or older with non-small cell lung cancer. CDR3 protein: CASSKEGREVSYNEQFF. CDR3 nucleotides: TGTGCCAGCAGCAAAGAGGGCAGAGAAGTCTCCTACAATGAGCAGTTCTTC.